Presented here are 14 T cell receptor beta chains from one specimen sequenced in a study of human T cells and chemical hapten exposure. Using its own MiXCR run on the RACE reads, TCRdb lists one record per CDR3 protein. The sample has approximately 92,000 distinct CDR3 sequences; 11% are singletons. Time point in this sample: patch test 2, 6 weeks after DPC sensitization. Documented treatment: therapeutic diphenylcyclopropenone sensitization with weekly scalp DPC. The sequencing used whole blood, collected in connection with sensitization to the hapten diphenylcyclopropenone (DPC). Source of these receptors: a woman in her 40s with alopecia areata. Some clones in this sample may be carry-over from other donors' samples.

The rearrangement uses TRBV6-2 or TRBV6-3 and TRBJ1-2; TRBD1 agrees at 7 bases. CDR3 length: 13 residues. V lost 2 bases, J lost 5 bases, and 2 bases stayed unmatched. Germline values: CDR1 MNHEY, CDR2 SVGEGT. CDR3: CASSYQQGYGYTF. DNA for the CDR3: TGTGCCAGCAGTTACCAACAGGGGTATGGCTACACCTTC.

This clonotype was found many times. The chain is built from TRBV11-2 and TRBJ2-3; 16 nucleotides agree with TRBD2. The length of the CDR3 is 17 residues. Germline V gives CDR1 SGHAT, CDR2 FQNNGV. Trimming removed 5 bases from V and 6 bases from J; junction bases left unmatched: 8. DNA of the CDR3: TGTGCCAGCAGCCCCGGGACTAGCGGGGGGGCAAGGGATACGCAGTATTTT. This encodes CASSPGTSGGARDTQYF.

This clonotype was detected a few times. DNA for the CDR3: TGCAGCGTGGGACAGGGAGGGAACACCGGGGAGCTGTTTTTT. This encodes CSVGQGGNTGELFF. This chain uses TRBV29-1 with TRBJ2-2, with 9 nucleotides matching TRBD1. The length of the CDR3 is 14 residues. The germline V gene has CDR1 SQVTM and CDR2 ANQGSEA. Trimming removed 6 bases from V and 1 base from J; junction bases left unmatched: 3.

This clonotype came up many times. The CDR3 sequence: CASSWDIGGATNEKLFF. The DNA for the CDR3 is TGTGCCAGCAGCTGGGACATCGGGGGGGCAACTAATGAAAAACTGTTTTTT. The V call is TRBV27, the J call TRBJ1-4; D is possibly TRBD1 (6 bases). This CDR3 comprises 17 residues. The germline V gene encodes CDR1 MNHEY and CDR2 SMNVEV (reference sequence). V was cut by 6 bases and J by 0 bases, with 17 bases left in between.

This clonotype was picked up many times. The V and J genes are TRBV3-1 and TRBJ1-1; D ambiguous. The CDR3 is made up of 14 amino acids. Trimming cost V 3 bases and J 3 bases, with 11 bases left between them. In germline, CDR1 is LGHDT, CDR2 YNNKEL (reference sequence). The CDR3 protein is CASSQPATDTEAFF. Written as DNA, the CDR3 is TGTGCCAGCAGCCAGCCCGCGACCGACACTGAAGCTTTCTTT. The entire variable domain, with the rest obtained from reference TRBV3-1 and TRBJ1-1, is as follows: DTAVSQTPKYLVTQMGNDKSIKCEQNLGHDTMYWYKQDSKKFLKIMFSYNNKELIINETVPNRFSPKSPDKAHLNLHINSLELGDSAVYFCASSQPATDTEAFFGQGTRLTVV.

This clonotype has a handful of counts. The chain has TRBV12-3 or TRBV12-4 and TRBJ1-5; no clear D gene. CDR3 length equals 12 residues. Between the trimmed V and J ends, which lost 3 bases and 9 bases, there was a span of 9 bases. DNA for the CDR3: TGTGCCAGCAGTTTCAGCCTCGGGCCCCAGCATTTT. As protein: CASSFSLGPQHF.

The gene calls are TRBV4-2 and TRBJ1-1; D possibly corresponds to TRBD1 (6 bases). Trimming shortened V by 1 base and J by 1 base, and 10 bases separated the two germline ends. Germline lookup yields CDR1 LGHNA and CDR2 YNFKEQ. This CDR3 is 15 amino acids long. CDR3 residues: CASSQVPGANTEAFF. The CDR3 nucleotides are TGTGCCAGCAGCCAAGTTCCGGGGGCGAACACTGAAGCTTTCTTT.

This clonotype was counted ten times or more. The CDR3 sequence: CASSQEGPANEQFF. CDR3 sequence (DNA): TGCGCCAGCAGCCAAGAGGGACCCGCTAATGAGCAGTTCTTC. The chain couples TRBV4-1 to TRBJ2-1; D may match TRBD1 or TRBD2 (5 bases each). This CDR3 region has 14 residues. Germline V gives CDR1 MGHRA, CDR2 YSYEKL. The V gene lost 0 bases and the J gene lost 7 bases, with 10 bases spanning the gap.

This clonotype has just a few counts. The chain uses TRBV9 and TRBJ2-3; D unresolved. The CDR3 consists of 17 residues. The germline V gene encodes CDR1 SGDLS and CDR2 YYNGEE. The ends were cut back, 4 bases at V and 2 bases at J, with 20 bases in the middle. The CDR3 DNA follows: TGTGCCAGCAGCCCGAAGCGCGTGACGGCCTACACAGATACGCAGTATTTT. Its protein product is CASSPKRVTAYTDTQYF.

The chain joins TRBV7-2 to TRBJ2-1; no clear D. This CDR3 is 18 amino acids long. The V end was cut by 6 bases, the J end by 0 bases, with 21 bases between. The germline gives CDR1 SGHTA, CDR2 FQGNSA. CDR3 protein: CASRPLAAGASSYNEQFF. The CDR3 nucleotides read TGTGCCAGCAGACCTCTCGCTGCAGGAGCGAGCTCCTACAATGAGCAGTTCTTC.

The CDR3 sequence: CASSKWGLDTGELFF. The CDR3 DNA reads TGTGCCAGCAGCAAGTGGGGGCTGGACACCGGGGAGCTGTTTTTT. The rearrangement links TRBV7-2 to TRBJ2-2, with D tentatively TRBD1 (6 bases). From germline, CDR1 is SGHTA and CDR2 FQGNSA. V was pared by 5 bases and J by 3 bases, with 13 bases between. The CDR3 is made up of 15 amino acids.

The gene calls are TRBV6-2 or TRBV6-3 and TRBJ2-7, with a tentative D call TRBD2 (5 bases). V lost 6 bases to trimming and J lost 3 bases, with 15 bases between them. The CDR3 is 14 amino acids. The V gene's germline CDR1 is MNHEY and CDR2 SVGEGT. CDR3 region: CASSPSGGRYEQYF. As DNA, the CDR3 is TGTGCCAGCAGCCCCTCCGGAGGCCGCTACGAGCAGTACTTC.

This clonotype was observed many times. For the CDR3, the DNA is TGTGCCTGGAGTGCAGGGGGCGCATTCAACACTGAAGCTTTCTTT. Translated: CAWSAGGAFNTEAFF. The chain employs TRBV30 and TRBJ1-1, with 8 bases that match TRBD1. J was trimmed by 2 bases and V by 1 base; bases with no gene match: 6. CDR3 length: 15 residues. From germline, CDR1 is GTSNPN and CDR2 SVGIG (reference sequence).

This clonotype has ten or more counts. The CDR3 loop is CASSQDPRTDYGYTF. The CDR3 coding sequence is TGCGCCAGCAGCCAAGATCCCCGGACAGACTATGGCTACACCTTC. This sequence joins TRBV4-1 and TRBJ1-2; possible D gene TRBD1, 6 bases. CDR3 length: 15 residues. From germline, CDR1 is MGHRA and CDR2 YSYEKL. V lost 0 bases, J lost 3 bases, and 11 bases lay in between.